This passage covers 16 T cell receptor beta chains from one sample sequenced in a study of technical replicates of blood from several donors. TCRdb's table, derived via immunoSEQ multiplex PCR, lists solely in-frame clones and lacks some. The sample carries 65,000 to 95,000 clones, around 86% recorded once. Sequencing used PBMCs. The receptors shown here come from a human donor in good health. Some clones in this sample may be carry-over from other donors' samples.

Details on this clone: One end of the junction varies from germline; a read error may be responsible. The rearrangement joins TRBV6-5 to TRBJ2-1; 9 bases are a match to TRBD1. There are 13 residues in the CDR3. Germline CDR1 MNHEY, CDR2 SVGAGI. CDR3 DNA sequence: TGCGGGGTGGGGACAGGGTTATACAATGAGCAGTTCTTC. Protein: CGVGTGLYNEQFF.

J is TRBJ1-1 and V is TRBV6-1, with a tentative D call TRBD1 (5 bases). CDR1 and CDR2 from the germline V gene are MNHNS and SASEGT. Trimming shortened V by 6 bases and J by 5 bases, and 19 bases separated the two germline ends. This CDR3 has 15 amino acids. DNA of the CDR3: TGTGCCAGCAGCGATCCAGGGCAACCCAGGACTGAAGCTTTCTTT. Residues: CASSDPGQPRTEAFF.

CDR3 amino acids: CASSQEDLLTGELFF. The CDR3 coding sequence is TGCGCCAGCAGCCAAGAAGACTTACTAACCGGGGAGCTGTTTTTT. The rearrangement uses TRBV4-1 and TRBJ2-2; D is undetermined. Germline V lookup: CDR1 MGHRA, CDR2 YSYEKL. Trimming left V 0 bases short and J 5 bases short, with 10 bases between. The CDR3 runs 15 residues.

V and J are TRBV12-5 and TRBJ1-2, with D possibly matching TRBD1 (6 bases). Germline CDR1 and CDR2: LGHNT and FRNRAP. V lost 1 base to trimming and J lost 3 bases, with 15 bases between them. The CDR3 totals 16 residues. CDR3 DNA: TGTGCTAGTGGTTTGGCCGACAGGACACCATACTATGGCTACACCTTC. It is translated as CASGLADRTPYYGYTF.

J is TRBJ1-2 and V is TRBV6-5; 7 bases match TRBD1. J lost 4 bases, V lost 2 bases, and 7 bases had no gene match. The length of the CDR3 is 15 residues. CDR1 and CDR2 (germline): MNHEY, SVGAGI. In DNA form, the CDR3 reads TGTGCCAGCAGTTACGGGTCAGGGGGGATCTATGGCTACACCTTC. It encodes CASSYGSGGIYGYTF.

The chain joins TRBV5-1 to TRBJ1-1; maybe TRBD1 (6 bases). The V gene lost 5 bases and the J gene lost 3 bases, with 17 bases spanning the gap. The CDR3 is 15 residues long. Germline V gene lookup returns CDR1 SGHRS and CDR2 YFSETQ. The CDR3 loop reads CASSLSPDRHTEAFF. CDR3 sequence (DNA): TGCGCCAGCAGTCTAAGCCCGGACAGACACACTGAAGCTTTCTTT.

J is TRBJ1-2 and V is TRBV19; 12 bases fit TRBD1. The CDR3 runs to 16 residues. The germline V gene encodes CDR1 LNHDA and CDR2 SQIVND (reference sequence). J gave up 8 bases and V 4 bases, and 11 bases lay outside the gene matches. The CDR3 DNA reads TGTGCCAGTAGTACTCCGGGACAGGGGGCGCAGGGCGGCTACACCTTC. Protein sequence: CASSTPGQGAQGGYTF.

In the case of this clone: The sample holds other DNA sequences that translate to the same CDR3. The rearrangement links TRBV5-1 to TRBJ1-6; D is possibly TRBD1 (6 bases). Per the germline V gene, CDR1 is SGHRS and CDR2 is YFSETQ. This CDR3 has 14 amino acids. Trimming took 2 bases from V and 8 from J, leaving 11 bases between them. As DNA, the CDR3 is TGCGCCAGCAGCTTATCGGGGGGCTATTCACCCCTCCACTTT. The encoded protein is CASSLSGGYSPLHF.

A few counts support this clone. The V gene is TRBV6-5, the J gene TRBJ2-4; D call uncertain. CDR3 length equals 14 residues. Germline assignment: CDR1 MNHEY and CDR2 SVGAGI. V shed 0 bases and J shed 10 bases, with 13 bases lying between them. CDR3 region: CASSYSTGAVIQYF. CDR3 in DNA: TGTGCCAGCAGTTACTCGACGGGTGCGGTTATTCAGTACTTC.

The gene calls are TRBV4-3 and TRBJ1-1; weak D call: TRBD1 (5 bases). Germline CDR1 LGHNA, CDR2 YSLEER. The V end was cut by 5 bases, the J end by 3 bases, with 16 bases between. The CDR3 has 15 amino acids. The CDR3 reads CASSSGQGGYTEAFF. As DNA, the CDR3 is TGCGCCAGCAGCTCTGGGCAGGGTGGGTACACTGAAGCTTTCTTT.

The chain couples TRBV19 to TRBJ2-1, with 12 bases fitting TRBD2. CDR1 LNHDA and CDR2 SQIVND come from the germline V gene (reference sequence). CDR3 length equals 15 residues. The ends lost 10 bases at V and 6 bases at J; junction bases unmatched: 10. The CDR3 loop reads CATNPGTSGRNEQFF. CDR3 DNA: TGTGCCACTAACCCCGGGACTAGCGGGCGCAATGAGCAGTTCTTC.

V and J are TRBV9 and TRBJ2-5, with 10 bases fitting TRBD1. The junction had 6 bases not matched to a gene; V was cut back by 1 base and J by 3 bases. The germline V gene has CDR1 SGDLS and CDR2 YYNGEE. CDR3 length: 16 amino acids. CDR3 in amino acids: CASSVRGQGYEETQYF. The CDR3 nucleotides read TGTGCCAGCAGCGTAAGGGGACAGGGGTACGAAGAGACCCAGTACTTC.

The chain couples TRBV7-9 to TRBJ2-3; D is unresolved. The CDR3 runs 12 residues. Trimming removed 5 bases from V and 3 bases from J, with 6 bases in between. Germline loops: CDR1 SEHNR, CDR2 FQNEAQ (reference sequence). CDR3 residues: CASSQATDTQYF. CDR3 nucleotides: TGTGCCAGCAGCCAAGCGACAGATACGCAGTATTTT.

CDR3 sequence: CAISESGWGQRLGGANVLTF. DNA of the CDR3: TGTGCCATCAGTGAGTCCGGCTGGGGGCAAAGGCTTGGTGGGGCCAACGTCCTGACTTTC. V gene TRBV10-3 combines with J gene TRBJ2-6, with D maybe TRBD1 (6 bases). With 0 bases removed from V and 3 bases from J, the gap between germline ends came to 21 bases. From germline, CDR1 is ENHRY and CDR2 SYGVKD. This CDR3 contains 20 residues.

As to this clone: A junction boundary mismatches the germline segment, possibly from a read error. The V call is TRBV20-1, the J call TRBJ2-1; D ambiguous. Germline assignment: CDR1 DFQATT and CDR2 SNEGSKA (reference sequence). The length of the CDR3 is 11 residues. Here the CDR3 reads CSARSSNEQFF. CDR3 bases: TGCAGTGCTAGATCGTCCAATGAGCAATTCTTC.

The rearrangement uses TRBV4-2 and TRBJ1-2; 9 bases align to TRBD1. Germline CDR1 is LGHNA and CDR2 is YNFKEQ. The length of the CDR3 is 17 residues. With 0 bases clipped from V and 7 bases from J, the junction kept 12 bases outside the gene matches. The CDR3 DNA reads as TGTGCCAGCAGCCAAGATGGATTTGGGACAGGGATATCTGGCTACACCTTC. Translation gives CASSQDGFGTGISGYTF.